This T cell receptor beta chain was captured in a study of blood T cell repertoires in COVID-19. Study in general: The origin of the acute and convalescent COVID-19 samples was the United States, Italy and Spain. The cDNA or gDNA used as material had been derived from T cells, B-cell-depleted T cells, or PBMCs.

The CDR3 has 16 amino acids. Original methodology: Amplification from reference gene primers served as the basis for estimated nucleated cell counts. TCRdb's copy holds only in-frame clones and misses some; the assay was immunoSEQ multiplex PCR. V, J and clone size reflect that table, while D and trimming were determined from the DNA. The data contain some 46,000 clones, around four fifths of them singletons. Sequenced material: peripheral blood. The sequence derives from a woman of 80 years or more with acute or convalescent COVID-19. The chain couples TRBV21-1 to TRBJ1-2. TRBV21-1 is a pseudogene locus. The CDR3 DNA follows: TGTGCCAGCAGCAATGGATTCCTGGGGGGTAACTATGGCTACACCTTC. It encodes CASSNGFLGGNYGYTF.